These 19 T cell receptor beta chains were all obtained from the same sample, sequenced in a study of blood T cell repertoires in COVID-19. Assay used: immunoSEQ multiplex PCR; TCRdb lists only in-frame clones, some missing. The repertoire holds 150,000 to 200,000 clones, 70% to 85% seen once, with roughly 12% in the top ten. Sequencing was done on a sample of peripheral blood. The source of these receptors is a man aged 50 or older who had recovered from COVID-19.

This clone was detected a few times. V usage is TRBV15 and J usage is TRBJ1-5; TRBD1 matches 7 bases. CDR1 and CDR2 (germline): LNHNV, YYDKDF (reference sequence). The CDR3 consists of 15 residues. Germline trimming cut 0 bases from V and 7 bases from J; bases unmatched to any gene: 6. The CDR3, as DNA: TGTGCCACCAGCAGAGATTGGGCAGGGGGGCAGCCCCAGCATTTT. This encodes CATSRDWAGGQPQHF.

The V call is TRBV18, the J call TRBJ1-1; 11 bases are shared with TRBD1. Germline CDR1 reads KGHSH; CDR2 reads LQKENI. V dropped 3 bases and J dropped 5; count of bases not matched to a gene: 5. The CDR3 has 15 amino acids. This CDR3 reads CASSPGQGGSTEAFF. CDR3 DNA sequence: TGTGCCAGCTCACCGGGACAGGGGGGTTCAACTGAAGCTTTCTTT.

The chain joins TRBV28 to TRBJ2-7; 7 bases are shared with TRBD2. V dropped 5 bases and J dropped 2; count of bases not matched to a gene: 6. From germline, CDR1 is MDHEN and CDR2 SYDVKM. The length of the CDR3 is 14 residues. CDR3 sequence (DNA): TGTGCCAGCAGTCCCGGTGGGGGGGCCTACGAGCAGTACTTC. It translates to CASSPGGGAYEQYF.

This chain links TRBV28 with TRBJ2-1, with 7 positions matching TRBD2. J gave up 1 base and V 8 bases, and 14 bases lay outside the gene matches. The CDR3 is 17 amino acids. The V gene's germline CDR1 is MDHEN and CDR2 SYDVKM. The CDR3 region is CASSTLQASGSYNEQFF. As DNA, the CDR3 is TGTGCCAGCTCTACACTACAGGCTAGCGGATCCTACAATGAGCAGTTCTTC.

The chain links TRBV2 to TRBJ2-7; TRBD1 aligns across 9 bases. Germline assignment: CDR1 SNHLY and CDR2 FYNNEI. V was pared by 2 bases and J by 3 bases, with 20 bases of the junction left unmatched. This CDR3 comprises 20 residues. CDR3 protein: CASSEIPVWGTGLLYYEQYF. The CDR3, as DNA: TGTGCCAGCAGTGAAATACCAGTTTGGGGGACAGGGCTACTTTACTACGAGCAGTACTTC.

This clone was detected a few times. V is TRBV27 and J is TRBJ1-4; D perhaps matches TRBD1 (6 bases). The CDR3 runs to 16 residues. Germline CDR1 reads MNHEY; CDR2 reads SMNVEV (reference sequence). With 6 bases removed from V and 8 bases from J, the gap between germline ends came to 22 bases. The chain's CDR3 is CASSRLGGGMGEKLFF. CDR3 DNA sequence: TGTGCCAGCAGCCGCCTAGGGGGGGGCATGGGAGAAAAACTGTTTTTT. Together with reference TRBV27 and TRBJ1-4, the CDR3 gives the full variable domain: EAQVTQNPRYLITVTGKKLTVTCSQNMNHEYMSWYRQDPGLGLRQIYYSMNVEVTDKGDVPEGYKVSRKEKRNFPLILESPSPNQTSLYFCASSRLGGGMGEKLFFGSGTQLSVL.

The chain employs TRBV9 and TRBJ2-3; TRBD2 agrees at 10 bases. Germline V gene sequence: CDR1 SGDLS, CDR2 YYNGEE. This CDR3 has 17 amino acids. With V trimmed by 0 bases and J by 6 bases, 10 bases remained unmatched. The CDR3 DNA follows: TGTGCCAGCAGCGTAGTCGAAAGCGGGAGGGCGGGGGATACGCAGTATTTT. Translating it yields CASSVVESGRAGDTQYF.

This clone is large. The chain employs TRBV3-1 (or the pseudogene TRBV3-2) and TRBJ1-5; maybe TRBD1 (6 bases). The ends were cut back, 2 bases at V and 5 bases at J, with 16 bases in the middle. In germline, CDR1 is LGHDT, CDR2 YNNKEL (reference sequence). This CDR3 comprises 16 residues. The CDR3 loop reads CASSQQGTGPHQPQHF. The CDR3 nucleotides are TGTGCCAGCAGCCAACAGGGGACGGGACCTCATCAGCCCCAGCATTTT.

This clone was counted only a few times. The V and J genes are TRBV4-1 and TRBJ1-5; D gene ambiguous. Per the germline V gene, CDR1 is MGHRA and CDR2 is YSYEKL. The length of the CDR3 is 19 residues. V lost 2 bases to trimming and J lost 4 bases, with 24 bases between them. The CDR3 nucleotides read TGCGCCAGCAGCCAACTTCCACCGTCGTTAGTACGGGGAAATCAGCCCCAGCATTTT. Protein product: CASSQLPPSLVRGNQPQHF.

The chain recombines TRBV6-5 with TRBJ1-1, with D uncertain. Germline V CDR1 and CDR2: MNHEY, SVGAGI. The germline V and J ends were trimmed by 8 bases and 0 bases, with 7 bases remaining between them. The CDR3 spans 12 residues. This chain's CDR3 is CASWPVNTEAFF. Written as DNA, the CDR3 is TGTGCCAGCTGGCCAGTGAACACTGAAGCTTTCTTT.

The rearrangement links TRBV7-7 to TRBJ2-1; no clear D. The CDR3 spans 13 residues. CDR1 is SSHAT, CDR2 FNYEAQ, per germline (reference sequence). V was cut by 1 base and J by 8 bases, with 9 bases left in between. CDR3 residues: CASSLGGLDEQFF. As DNA, the CDR3 is TGTGCCAGCAGCTTAGGTGGCCTGGATGAGCAGTTCTTC.

The chain carries TRBV3-1 (or the pseudogene TRBV3-2) and TRBJ2-1, with 7 bases lining up with TRBD1. The CDR3 is 17 amino acids. Germline loops: CDR1 LGHDT, CDR2 YNNKEL (reference sequence). The trim removed 3 bases at V and 0 bases at J, leaving 8 bases unmatched. CDR3 DNA sequence: TGTGCCAGCAGCCATTTCGGACAGGCGAGCTCCTACAATGAGCAGTTCTTC. Its translation: CASSHFGQASSYNEQFF.

This sequence joins TRBV9 and TRBJ1-1, with TRBD1 matching 8 bases. The CDR3 consists of 14 residues. V dropped 4 bases and J dropped 2; count of bases not matched to a gene: 4. The germline gives CDR1 SGDLS, CDR2 YYNGEE. The CDR3 DNA sequence: TGTGCCAGCAGCTACACAGGGGGTAACACTGAAGCTTTCTTT. Amino acid sequence: CASSYTGGNTEAFF. Combining the CDR3 with reference TRBV9 and TRBJ1-1 gives the whole variable domain DSGVTQTPKHLITATGQRVTLRCSPRSGDLSVYWYQQSLDQGLQFLIQYYNGEERAKGNILERFSAQQFPDLHSELNLSSLELGDSALYFCASSYTGGNTEAFFGQGTRLTVV.

The gene calls are TRBV2 and TRBJ2-3; TRBD2 aligns across 8 bases. This CDR3 spans 16 amino acids. V trimming: 4 bases; J trimming: 2 bases; junction bases outside the gene matches: 8. The V gene's germline CDR1 is SNHLY and CDR2 FYNNEI. Here the CDR3 reads CASSGRASGYTDTQYF. CDR3 bases: TGTGCCAGCAGTGGAAGGGCTAGCGGGTACACAGATACGCAGTATTTT.

The chain recombines TRBV28 with TRBJ2-7; 10 bases match TRBD2. The germline V gene encodes CDR1 MDHEN and CDR2 SYDVKM. The J segment lost 2 bases and the V segment lost 6 bases, leaving 4 bases of the junction unmatched. The CDR3 is 14 amino acids. The DNA of the CDR3 is TGTGCCAGCAGGCTGACTAGCGGGCCCTACGAGCAGTACTTC. Translating it yields CASRLTSGPYEQYF.

J is TRBJ2-1 and V is TRBV3-1 (or the pseudogene TRBV3-2), with 8 bases that match TRBD2. Germline trimming cut 8 bases from V and 8 bases from J; bases unmatched to any gene: 11. Germline V gene sequence: CDR1 LGHDT, CDR2 YNNKEL (reference sequence). The CDR3 is made up of 14 amino acids. CDR3 sequence reads: CASGVAGQKDEQFF. The CDR3 DNA is TGTGCCAGCGGGGTAGCGGGGCAAAAGGATGAGCAGTTCTTC.

This clone was seen a handful of times. The chain carries TRBV6-2 or TRBV6-3 and TRBJ2-7; TRBD2 agrees at 7 bases. CDR1 is MNHEY, CDR2 SVGEGT, per germline. The CDR3 covers 15 residues. Trimming took 6 bases from V and 4 from J; bases not matched to a gene: 12. As DNA, the CDR3 is TGTGCCAGCAGCCTCCCTCGCGGGAGAGGTTACGAGCAGTACTTC. Translation: CASSLPRGRGYEQYF.

J is TRBJ2-3 and V is TRBV7-9; TRBD2 agrees at 10 bases. V shed 5 bases and J 4 bases; nucleotides not matched to a gene: 6. There are 15 residues in the CDR3. Germline CDR1 is SEHNR and CDR2 is FQNEAQ (reference sequence). The CDR3 is CASSRSGRAADTQYF. DNA for the CDR3: TGTGCCAGCAGCCGGAGCGGGAGGGCCGCAGATACGCAGTATTTT.

The J gene is TRBJ2-7, the V gene TRBV5-6, with 13 bases that match TRBD2. The CDR3 sequence is 17 residues long. Germline CDR1 is SGHDT and CDR2 is YYEEEE. The ends lost 3 bases at V and 4 bases at J; junction bases unmatched: 10. CDR3 nucleotide sequence: TGTGCCAGCAGCTCGTCCGGGACTAGCGGGAATTGGTACGAGCAGTACTTC. Translating gives CASSSSGTSGNWYEQYF.